A single sample is the source of the 32 T cell receptor beta chains below, sequenced in a study of T cells in Graves' hyperthyroidism and ophthalmopathy (dated by TCRdb to between 2018 and 2021). Library generation was performed with multiplex PCR. Sequencing took place on an Illumina HiSeq 2000. The TCR beta CDR3 regions were amplified from RNA transcripts. A first-round RT-PCR of the TCR CDR3 used the HTBI primer set with the Qiagen OneStep RT-PCR kit. TCRdb ran its own pipeline on the public reads, namely fastp trimming at Q25 and MiXCR clone calling, and kept in-frame beta chains. Identical CDR3 protein sequences are pooled into one entry, listed with their most common genes and DNA. This sample is represented by approximately 350,000 distinct CDR3 sequences; approximately 14% of them were singletons. Approximately 19% of the sample lies in the top ten. The material sequenced was blood. These receptors were taken from a woman aged 60-75 years with Graves' ophthalmopathy.

Comments on this clonotype: This may be a read error, as it is one base from a much larger clone. CDR3 in DNA: TGTGGCGCCGGGCGGGAGGGTTACAATGAGCGGTTCTTC. Protein product: CGAGREGYNERFF. The chain couples TRBV27 to TRBJ2-1; 9 nucleotides agree with TRBD2. This CDR3 is 13 amino acids long. Germline-derived CDR1 and CDR2 are MNHEY and SMNVEV (reference sequence).

The rearrangement joins TRBV19 to TRBJ2-2, with TRBD1 matching over 7 bases. Germline V gene lookup returns CDR1 LNHDA and CDR2 SQIVND (reference sequence). The CDR3 contains 14 residues. Trimming removed 8 bases from V and 1 base from J; junction bases left unmatched: 4. The CDR3 DNA sequence: TGTGCCAGTGGATGGACAGGGAACACCGGGGAGCTGTTTTTT. Translated: CASGWTGNTGELFF. Full variable domain (remainder filled in from reference TRBV19 and TRBJ2-2): DGGITQSPKYLFRKEGQNVTLSCEQNLNHDAMYWYRQDPGQGLRLIYYSQIVNDFQKGDIAEGYSVSREKKESFPLTVTSAQKNPTAFYLCASGWTGNTGELFFGEGSRLTVL.

This clonotype was seen more than once but under ten times. The V call is TRBV9, the J call TRBJ2-7; perhaps TRBD2 as D (6 bases). Germline V gene lookup returns CDR1 SGDLS and CDR2 YYNGEE. The CDR3 sequence is 15 residues long. V lost 0 bases and J 3 bases, leaving 13 bases between the germline ends. DNA for the CDR3: TGTGCCAGCAGCGTAGGTGGGGGGAGGAACTACGAGCAGTACTTC. This encodes CASSVGGGRNYEQYF.

This clonotype was counted between two and nine times. The chain links TRBV7-8 to TRBJ2-2; 8 bases map to TRBD2. This CDR3 has 15 amino acids. The V gene end was trimmed by 5 bases and the J gene end by 7 bases; junction bases not matched to a gene: 9. Looked up from germline, CDR1 is SGHVS and CDR2 is FQNEAQ. The CDR3 bases are TGTGCCAGCAGCCGTCCGAGCGGGAGCGGCGGGGAGCTGTTTTTT. Amino acids: CASSRPSGSGGELFF.

This clonotype has ten or more counts. The V gene is TRBV12-3 or TRBV12-4, the J gene TRBJ1-5; TRBD1 matches 9 bases. This CDR3 contains 14 residues. V shed 4 bases, J shed 4 bases, and the junction held 2 bases outside the gene matches. Here the CDR3 DNA reads TGTGCCAGCAGTTGGGGACAGGGAAATCAGCCCCAGCATTTT. Amino acid sequence: CASSWGQGNQPQHF.

This clonotype was observed a handful of times. A much larger clonotype is one base distant, so this may be a read error. V and J are TRBV12-3 or TRBV12-4 and TRBJ1-1, with D hard to call. V gave up 0 bases and J gave up 2 bases, with 10 bases separating them. This CDR3 contains 15 residues. CDR3 residues: CASSLARVSNTEAFF. CDR3 nucleotides: TGTGCCAGCAGTTTAGCGCGGGTTTCCAACACTGAAGCTTTCTTT.

This clonotype was seen just once. The chain combines TRBV3-1 with TRBJ2-2; D perhaps matches TRBD2 (5 bases). Germline V gene sequence: CDR1 LGHDT, CDR2 YNNKEL (reference sequence). The CDR3 extends over 12 amino acids. Trimming stripped 4 bases from V and 6 bases from J, with 6 bases between. Here the CDR3 reads CASSRGSGELFF. CDR3 DNA: TGTGCCAGCAGCCGAGGGTCCGGGGAGCTGTTTTTT.

The rearrangement links TRBV29-1 to TRBJ2-2; 10 bases align to TRBD2. The CDR3 contains 15 residues. Germline V CDR1 and CDR2: SQVTM, ANQGSEA. V gave up 6 bases and J gave up 5 bases; unmatched junction bases: 9. The CDR3: CSVSLAGVRTGELFF. In DNA form, the CDR3 reads TGCAGCGTCAGCCTAGCGGGAGTAAGGACCGGGGAGCTGTTTTTT.

The table lists this clonotype with many counts. The V call is TRBV28, the J call TRBJ2-1, with D perhaps matching TRBD1 (8 bases). The germline V gene has CDR1 MDHEN and CDR2 SYDVKM. V lost 6 bases and J lost 3, with 15 bases in between. This CDR3 has 15 amino acids. The DNA of the CDR3 is TGTGCCAGCAGCCCGGACAGGGACTACTACAATGAGCAGTTCTTC. It translates to CASSPDRDYYNEQFF. Full variable domain (rest looked up from reference TRBV28 and TRBJ2-1): DVKVTQSSRYLVKRTGEKVFLECVQDMDHENMFWYRQDPGLGLRLIYFSYDVKMKEKGDIPEGYSVSREKKERFSLILESASTNQTSMYLCASSPDRDYYNEQFFGPGTRLTVL.

The table lists this clonotype with a count of one. This may be a read error: a much more frequent sequence differs by one nucleotide. The V call is TRBV7-9, the J call TRBJ2-1; maybe TRBD1 (6 bases). Germline V gives CDR1 SEHNR, CDR2 FQNEAQ (reference sequence). V gave up 6 bases and J gave up 10 bases, with 13 bases separating them. The CDR3 covers 12 residues. The CDR3 DNA reads TGTGCCAGCAGTTATGGACAGTCCGAGCAGTTCTTC. This gives the protein CASSYGQSEQFF.

This clonotype has more than one count but fewer than ten. The chain couples TRBV5-1 to TRBJ1-2, with TRBD1 matching over 12 bases. The CDR3 extends over 13 amino acids. Germline-derived CDR1 and CDR2 are SGHRS and YFSETQ. J gave up 6 bases and V 6 bases, and 3 bases lay outside the gene matches. The CDR3, as DNA: TGCGCCAGCATAGGGACAGGGGGCGATGGCTACACCTTC. Residues: CASIGTGGDGYTF.

This clonotype was picked up many times. The rearrangement links TRBV7-9 to TRBJ2-1; 12 bases are shared with TRBD2. The germline V gene encodes CDR1 SEHNR and CDR2 FQNEAQ (reference sequence). With V trimmed by 5 bases and J by 6 bases, 5 bases remained unmatched. CDR3 length: 15 amino acids. DNA of the CDR3: TGTGCCAGCAGCCAACCTAGCGGGAGGGGCAATGAGCAGTTCTTC. It encodes CASSQPSGRGNEQFF.

This clonotype has at least ten counts. A read error may produce the germline difference seen at one junction end. V is TRBV2 and J is TRBJ1-6; TRBD1 matches at 10 bases. The germline V gene encodes CDR1 SNHLY and CDR2 FYNNEI. This CDR3 has 14 amino acids. CDR3 protein: CASTRGQGNSPLHF. For the CDR3, the DNA is TGTGCAAGCACCCGGGGACAGGGGAATTCACCCCTCCACTTT.

This clonotype showed up many times. The gene calls are TRBV2 and TRBJ2-7; 10 nucleotides agree with TRBD2. The germline V gene encodes CDR1 SNHLY and CDR2 FYNNEI. V dropped 5 bases and J dropped 6; count of bases not matched to a gene: 10. CDR3 length: 15 amino acids. CDR3 nucleotide sequence: TGTGCCAGCAGTTTTAGCGGGAGGTTAGTTTCCGAGCAGTACTTC. Protein product: CASSFSGRLVSEQYF.

There are many counts of this clonotype. This chain links TRBV28 with TRBJ1-1; D uncertain. Germline CDR1 and CDR2: MDHEN and SYDVKM. V was pared by 2 bases and J by 0 bases, with 10 bases between. The length of the CDR3 is 15 residues. In nucleotides, the CDR3 is TGTGCCAGCAGTTTAGGTGCCAGACTGAACACTGAAGCTTTCTTT. Protein product: CASSLGARLNTEAFF.

In this sample, this clonotype turned up many times. The rearrangement joins TRBV7-3 to TRBJ2-5, with D possibly matching TRBD1 (5 bases). Looked up from germline, CDR1 is SGHTA and CDR2 is FQGTGA. Trimming stripped 3 bases from V and 1 base from J, with 18 bases between. This CDR3 comprises 17 residues. The DNA of the CDR3 is TGTGCCAGCAGCTTCATTGGCAGGGCATATTGCCAAGAGACCCAGTACTTC. This encodes CASSFIGRAYCQETQYF.

The genes are TRBV12-3 or TRBV12-4 and TRBJ2-3; 9 bases match TRBD2. Unmatched junction bases numbered 15, after V lost 6 bases and J lost 5 bases. This CDR3 spans 17 amino acids. The chain's CDR3 is CASSPFGAGGPKDTQYF. CDR3 nucleotides: TGTGCCAGCAGCCCCTTCGGGGCGGGAGGGCCCAAAGATACGCAGTATTTT.

This clonotype has ten or more counts. V is TRBV10-3 and J is TRBJ2-1; 8 bases are a match to TRBD2. V dropped 3 bases and J dropped 2; count of bases not matched to a gene: 6. In germline, CDR1 is ENHRY, CDR2 SYGVKD. The CDR3 sequence is 16 residues long. The CDR3 sequence: CAISESGLGTYNEQFF. The CDR3 DNA reads TGTGCCATCAGTGAATCGGGACTAGGGACCTACAATGAGCAGTTCTTC.

The chain joins TRBV20-1 to TRBJ2-7; D unresolved. This CDR3 contains 14 residues. Germline assignment: CDR1 DFQATT and CDR2 SNEGSKA (reference sequence). Trimming pared 0 bases from V and 3 bases from J, leaving 12 bases between. The CDR3 nucleotides read TGCAGTGCTAGAGACCCCGATCCGTACTACGAGCAGTACTTC. Its protein is CSARDPDPYYEQYF.

This chain connects TRBV7-2 to TRBJ2-7, with 7 bases fitting TRBD2. V trimming: 4 bases; J trimming: 6 bases; junction bases outside the gene matches: 12. This CDR3 region has 15 residues. Germline CDR1 reads SGHTA; CDR2 reads FQGNSA. The DNA of the CDR3 is TGTGCCAGCAGCTCCTGGGTGGCGGGAGCTGTCGAGCAGTACTTC. It is translated as CASSSWVAGAVEQYF.

The gene calls are TRBV20-1 and TRBJ2-1, with 11 bases lining up with TRBD2. This CDR3 spans 14 amino acids. V was pared by 4 bases and J by 6 bases, with 5 bases of the junction left unmatched. Germline values: CDR1 DFQATT, CDR2 SNEGSKA (reference sequence). CDR3 bases: TGCAGTGCTATAAATAGCGGGAGGGCCAATGAGCAGTTCTTC. It translates to CSAINSGRANEQFF.

This clonotype has a count of ten or more. J is TRBJ1-1 and V is TRBV7-8; no clear D gene. CDR1 is SGHVS and CDR2 is FQNEAQ in the germline V gene. The CDR3 sequence is 13 residues long. The V end lost 1 base, the J end lost 1 base, and 4 bases lay between the germline ends. Here the CDR3 DNA reads TGTGCCAGCAGCTTAGTAAGGAACACTGAAGCTTTCTTT. It is translated as CASSLVRNTEAFF.

This clonotype was picked up many times. The chain combines TRBV18 with TRBJ2-2; the D is unclear. The CDR3 consists of 15 residues. From germline, CDR1 is KGHSH and CDR2 LQKENI. V was pared by 3 bases and J by 1 base, with 9 bases between. The CDR3 spells CASSPLPGNTGELFF. The DNA for the CDR3 is TGTGCCAGCTCACCCCTTCCTGGGAACACCGGGGAGCTGTTTTTT.

This clonotype was observed at least ten times. The chain joins TRBV27 to TRBJ2-7, with D tentatively TRBD2 (6 bases). Trimming took off 8 bases at V and 3 bases at J, with 14 bases between the two ends. CDR1 is MNHEY, CDR2 SMNVEV, per germline (reference sequence). The CDR3 is 13 residues long. The CDR3 DNA sequence: TGTGCCAGCTCCGACGGACTACTCTACGAGCAGTACTTC. It encodes CASSDGLLYEQYF.

This clonotype was counted between two and nine times. This sequence joins TRBV6-1 and TRBJ2-2, with 9 bases aligning to TRBD2. The CDR3 runs to 13 residues. In germline, CDR1 is MNHNS, CDR2 SASEGT. Trimming cost V 6 bases and J 11 bases; bases outside gene matches: 7. The CDR3 reads CASRGGLAGELFF. CDR3 nucleotides: TGTGCCAGCAGGGGGGGGCTAGCGGGAGAGCTGTTTTTT.

J is TRBJ2-5 and V is TRBV10-1; D is uncertain. V was trimmed by 3 bases and J by 4 bases, leaving 9 bases between them. The CDR3 covers 13 residues. Germline V gene sequence: CDR1 WNHNN, CDR2 SYGVQD (reference sequence). The CDR3 sequence is CASSDRLGETQYF. The CDR3 DNA is TGCGCCAGCAGTGACCGGTTGGGAGAGACCCAGTACTTC.

This clonotype showed up many times. V usage is TRBV7-9 and J usage is TRBJ2-3; 9 bases are shared with TRBD1. The CDR3 has 16 residues. Germline-derived CDR1 and CDR2 are SEHNR and FQNEAQ (reference sequence). The junction had 9 bases not matched to a gene; V was cut back by 4 bases and J by 4 bases. Here the CDR3 reads CASSSRDRDWADTQYF. CDR3 DNA sequence: TGTGCCAGCAGCTCCCGGGACAGGGATTGGGCAGATACGCAGTATTTT.

This sequence joins TRBV6-1 and TRBJ2-5, with 8 positions matching TRBD2. Germline trimming cut 7 bases from V and 7 bases from J; bases unmatched to any gene: 11. The germline V gene encodes CDR1 MNHNS and CDR2 SASEGT. The CDR3 loop spans 14 amino acids. The CDR3 DNA sequence: TGTGCCAGCACTAGAGCGGGAGAAAGTGGGACCCAGTACTTC. This encodes CASTRAGESGTQYF.

The table lists this clonotype with a count of one. Being one base from a much bigger clone, this may be a read error. This chain joins TRBV20-1 and TRBJ2-2; the match to TRBD2 covers 11 bases. Unmatched junction bases numbered 9, after V lost 2 bases and J lost 4 bases. CDR1 and CDR2 (germline): DFQATT, SNEGSKA (reference sequence). The CDR3 contains 17 residues. The CDR3 DNA sequence: TGCAGTGCTAGACATAGCGGGAGGGCGGCGGTCACCGGGGAGCTGTTTTTT. This codes for CSARHSGRAAVTGELFF.

This clonotype was detected only a few times. This chain connects TRBV7-3 to TRBJ2-3; a weak D match, TRBD2 (5 bases). Germline V gives CDR1 SGHTA, CDR2 FQGTGA. Trimming stripped 3 bases from V and 0 bases from J, with 10 bases between. The CDR3 totals 15 residues. DNA of the CDR3: TGTGCCAGCAGCTTTAGAGGGATAAGCACAGATACGCAGTATTTT. Translation: CASSFRGISTDTQYF.

This clonotype was picked up many times. The gene calls are TRBV28 and TRBJ1-6, with D possibly matching TRBD1 (6 bases). CDR3 length: 16 residues. Per germline, CDR1 MDHEN and CDR2 SYDVKM. Between the trimmed V and J ends, which lost 7 bases and 6 bases, there was a span of 19 bases. The CDR3 loop reads CASTSGLSGANSPLHF. In DNA form, the CDR3 reads TGTGCCAGCACCTCTGGCCTTTCGGGGGCTAATTCACCCCTCCACTTT.

V is TRBV12-3 or TRBV12-4 and J is TRBJ1-4, with 9 bases matching TRBD1. J was trimmed by 3 bases and V by 7 bases; bases with no gene match: 9. The CDR3 spans 16 residues. In nucleotides, the CDR3 is TGTGCCAGCAAGGGACAGGGTGAGGTGCCTAATGAAAAACTGTTTTTT. Amino acids: CASKGQGEVPNEKLFF.